This T cell receptor beta chain was recorded in a study of preoperative IRX-2 immunotherapy in early breast cancer. CDR3 length equals 13 residues. V lost 3 bases, J lost 1 base, and 6 bases lay in between. Germline assignment: CDR1 SGHTA and CDR2 FQGNSA. Stated treatment: preoperative locoregional IRX-2 cytokine immunotherapy. Preoperative locoregional IRX-2 cytokine immunotherapy was tested in the phase Ib source study. This table comes from immunoSEQ multiplex PCR, and its TCRdb copy is limited to in-frame clones, with some not included. The data contain some 59,000 clones, less than 95% of them singletons.

The chain carries TRBV7-2 and TRBJ2-5; D ambiguous. The sample was taken from a patient treated with IRX-2 immunotherapy. The sequence was obtained from a human donor with breast cancer. CDR3 nucleotides: TGTGCCAGCAGCTTCTCCGCCCAAGAGACCCAGTACTTC. Translated: CASSFSAQETQYF.